This is a list of T cell receptor beta chains from one sample in a study of blood T cells in healthy people across ages. TCRdb processed the 5' RACE reads anew with MiXCR; each CDR3 protein has one entry. The data hold 920,000 or so distinct CDR3 sequences, with 40% to 45% observed a single time. The sequencing sample was made of blood. The receptor set was obtained from a woman aged 60-75 years in good health. CDR3s include the opening cysteine and the closing phenylalanine or tryptophan. The D gene is left open where the match is weak. Clone size is shown for a subset of rows, as once, few, many or a class of expanded clone.

abundance | j_gene | d_gene | v_gene | CDR3aa | CDR3nt
few | TRBJ2-1 | . | TRBV11-2 | CASSLGPANNEQFF | TGTGCCAGCAGCTTAGGACCCGCTAACAATGAGCAGTTCTTC
. | TRBJ2-7 | . | TRBV29-1 | CRVELGPYEQYF | TGCCGCGTTGAACTGGGCCCCTACGAGCAGTACTTC
few | TRBJ2-5 | . | TRBV11-1 | CASSLGPGVQETQYF | TGTGCCAGCAGCTTGGGGCCAGGTGTCCAAGAGACCCAGTACTTC
. | TRBJ2-7 | . | TRBV6-1 | CASTPGQRSPGGGYEQYF | TGTGCCAGCACTCCGGGACAGAGATCCCCCGGGGGGGGCTACGAGCAGTACTTC
. | TRBJ1-2 | . | TRBV12-3/TRBV12-4 | CASSRRTDGYTF | TGTGCCAGCAGCCGCCGGACAGATGGCTACACCTTC
. | TRBJ1-2 | . | TRBV6-6 | CASRAGGDYGYTF | TGTGCCAGCAGGGCCGGGGGAGACTATGGCTACACCTTC
. | TRBJ2-7 | . | TRBV12-3/TRBV12-4 | CASSLELGSQQYF | TGTGCCAGCAGTTTGGAACTCGGGAGCCAGCAGTACTTC
few | TRBJ2-5 | . | TRBV28 | CASSPGVWETQYF | TGTGCCAGCAGTCCAGGGGTTTGGGAGACCCAGTACTTC
. | TRBJ2-1 | . | TRBV25-1 | CASSELAGSSYNEQFF | TGTGCCAGCAGTGAACTCGCGGGTAGCTCCTACAATGAGCAGTTCTTC
. | TRBJ2-1 | TRBD1 | TRBV20-1 | CSAGSDRASYNEQFF | TGCAGTGCTGGCTCGGACAGGGCCTCCTACAATGAGCAGTTCTTC
few | TRBJ2-7 | . | TRBV7-9 | CASSSSTLEGATYEQYF | TGTGCCAGCAGCTCAAGCACCCTGGAGGGGGCCACCTACGAGCAGTACTTC
. | TRBJ1-2 | . | TRBV6-1 | CASSEYVSNYGYTF | TGTGCCAGCAGTGAGTACGTATCTAACTATGGCTACACCTTC
. | TRBJ2-3 | . | TRBV12-3/TRBV12-4 | CASIPYGGGRTDTQYF | TGTGCCAGCATCCCATACGGGGGTGGACGCACAGATACGCAGTATTTT
once | TRBJ2-3 | . | TRBV6-2/TRBV6-3 | CAMRDDHTDTQYF | TGTGCCATGAGAGACGATCACACAGATACGCAGTATTTT
few | TRBJ2-5 | TRBD1 | TRBV18 | CASSPTGDAETQYF | TGTGCCAGCTCTCCGACAGGGGATGCAGAGACCCAGTACTTC
. | TRBJ2-1 | . | TRBV29-1 | CSVGYSSYNEQFF | TGCAGCGTCGGATACAGCTCCTACAATGAGCAGTTCTTC
. | TRBJ2-4 | TRBD1 | TRBV29-1 | CSVGTGERQYF | TGCAGCGTCGGGACAGGAGAACGGCAGTACTTC
. | TRBJ2-3 | . | TRBV3-1 | CASSRGPSDTQYF | TGTGCCAGCAGCCGCGGGCCGTCAGATACGCAGTATTTT
. | TRBJ2-5 | . | TRBV14 | CASSQDSSWTQYF | TGTGCCAGCAGCCAAGACAGCTCTTGGACCCAGTACTTC
. | TRBJ2-2 | . | TRBV2 | CASNAGGELFF | TGTGCCAGCAATGCAGGCGGGGAGCTGTTTTTT
. | TRBJ2-2 | TRBD2 | TRBV29-1 | CSVGGSYTGELFF | TGCAGCGTTGGCGGGAGCTATACCGGGGAGCTGTTTTTT
. | TRBJ2-7 | . | TRBV28 | CASMEQGRSYEQYF | TGTGCCAGCATGGAACAGGGACGCTCCTACGAGCAGTACTTC
. | TRBJ2-7 | . | TRBV25-1 | CASSALGGPLSYEQYF | TGTGCCAGCAGTGCCTTGGGGGGGCCTCTCTCCTACGAGCAGTACTTC
. | TRBJ1-1 | TRBD1 | TRBV12-3/TRBV12-4 | CASSRRDSPEAFF | TGTGCCAGCAGCCGGCGGGACAGCCCTGAAGCTTTCTTT
. | TRBJ2-7 | TRBD1 | TRBV20-1 | CSAGSGTGGNEQYF | TGCAGTGCAGGGTCCGGGACAGGGGGCAACGAGCAGTACTTC
many | TRBJ1-5 | TRBD1 | TRBV12-3/TRBV12-4 | CASRDNRGLDQPQHF | TGTGCCAGCAGAGATAACAGGGGGCTAGATCAGCCCCAGCATTTT
few | TRBJ2-7 | . | TRBV10-3 | CAISESRRAAYEQYF | TGTGCCATCAGTGAGTCCCGGCGGGCAGCCTACGAGCAGTACTTC
few | TRBJ2-4 | TRBD2 | TRBV20-1 | CSASGTSGRVEQYF | TGCAGTGCTTCAGGGACTAGCGGGAGAGTTGAGCAGTACTTC